This section outlines one T cell receptor beta chain sequence together with its context. The read halts 3 residues ahead of the CDR3 end, with the missing end drawn from the germline J gene. Assay: immunoSEQ multiplex PCR; the TCRdb copy retains only in-frame clones and omits some. The sample spans about 25,000 clones; the ten largest clones claim roughly 3.7%. Unmatched junction bases numbered 11, after V lost 5 bases and J lost 7 bases. The CDR3 contains 16 residues. Germline V gene data show CDR1 as MGHRA and CDR2 as YSYEKL. The entry originates in a study of T cells in women clearing cervical HPV infection. As for the study in general: HLA type could not be excluded as a confounder.

This sequence originates from a woman aged 18-69 years with a cervical HPV16 infection that either progressed to CIN3+ or cleared (not recorded which). Input material: blood buffy coat. The genes are TRBV4-1 and TRBJ1-5; 10 bases align to TRBD1. The CDR3 bases that were read are TGCGCCAGCAGCTCATCAGACAGGGGGCATGGACAGCCC. Its translation is CASSSSDRGHGQP. The CDR3 reads in full as CASSSSDRGHGQPQHF.